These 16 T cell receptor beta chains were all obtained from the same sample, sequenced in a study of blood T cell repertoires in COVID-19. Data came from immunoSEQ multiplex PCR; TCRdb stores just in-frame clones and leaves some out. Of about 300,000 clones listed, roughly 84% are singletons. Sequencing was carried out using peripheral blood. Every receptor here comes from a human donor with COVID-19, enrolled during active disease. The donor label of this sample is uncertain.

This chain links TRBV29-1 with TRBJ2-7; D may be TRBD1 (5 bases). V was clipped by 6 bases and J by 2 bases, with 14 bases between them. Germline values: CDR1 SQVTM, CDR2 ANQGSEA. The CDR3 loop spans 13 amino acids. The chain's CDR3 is CSVTGPGTYEQYF. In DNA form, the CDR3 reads TGCAGCGTGACCGGTCCAGGGACCTACGAGCAGTACTTC.

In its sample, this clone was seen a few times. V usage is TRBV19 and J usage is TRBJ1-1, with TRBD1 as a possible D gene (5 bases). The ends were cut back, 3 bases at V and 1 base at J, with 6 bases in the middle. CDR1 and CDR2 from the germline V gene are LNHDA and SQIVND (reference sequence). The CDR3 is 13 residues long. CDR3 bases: TGTGCCAGTAGTATTGGACAGAACACTGAAGCTTTCTTT. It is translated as CASSIGQNTEAFF.

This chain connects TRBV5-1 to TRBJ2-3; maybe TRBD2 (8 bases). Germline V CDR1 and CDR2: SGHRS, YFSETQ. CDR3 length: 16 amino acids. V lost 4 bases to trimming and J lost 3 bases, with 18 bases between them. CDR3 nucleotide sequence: TGCGCCAGCAGCCGGGAGGGACAGTCTTTTACAGATACGCAGTATTTT. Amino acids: CASSREGQSFTDTQYF.

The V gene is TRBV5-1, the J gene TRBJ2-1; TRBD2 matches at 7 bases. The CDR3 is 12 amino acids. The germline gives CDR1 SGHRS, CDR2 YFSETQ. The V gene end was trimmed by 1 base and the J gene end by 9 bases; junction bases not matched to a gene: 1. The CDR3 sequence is CASSLTSAEQFF. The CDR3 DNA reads TGCGCCAGCAGCTTGACTAGCGCTGAGCAGTTCTTC.

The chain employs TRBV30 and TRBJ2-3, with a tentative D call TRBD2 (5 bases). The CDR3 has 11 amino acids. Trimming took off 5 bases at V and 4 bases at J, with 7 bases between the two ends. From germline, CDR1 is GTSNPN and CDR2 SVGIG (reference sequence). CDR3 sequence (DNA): TGTGCCTGGGGGAGCGCAGATACGCAGTATTTT. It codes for CAWGSADTQYF. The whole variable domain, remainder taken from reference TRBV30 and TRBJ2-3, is SQTIHQWPATLVQPVGSPLSLECTVEGTSNPNLYWYRQAAGRGLQLLFYSVGIGQISSEVPQNLSASRPQDRQFILSSKKLLLSDSGFYLCAWGSADTQYFGPGTRLTVL.

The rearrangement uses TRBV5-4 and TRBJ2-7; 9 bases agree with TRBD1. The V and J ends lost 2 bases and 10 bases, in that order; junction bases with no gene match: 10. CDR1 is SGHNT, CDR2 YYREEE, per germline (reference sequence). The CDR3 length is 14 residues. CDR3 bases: TGTGCCAGCAGCTTCGAGGGACAGGGACGGGAACAGTACTTC. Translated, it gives CASSFEGQGREQYF.

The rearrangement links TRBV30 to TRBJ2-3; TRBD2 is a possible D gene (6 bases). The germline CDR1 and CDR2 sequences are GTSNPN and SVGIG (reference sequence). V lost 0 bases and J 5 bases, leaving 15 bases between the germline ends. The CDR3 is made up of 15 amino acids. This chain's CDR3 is CAWSVSGGTLDTQYF. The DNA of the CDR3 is TGTGCCTGGAGTGTGTCCGGCGGGACTCTAGATACGCAGTATTTT.

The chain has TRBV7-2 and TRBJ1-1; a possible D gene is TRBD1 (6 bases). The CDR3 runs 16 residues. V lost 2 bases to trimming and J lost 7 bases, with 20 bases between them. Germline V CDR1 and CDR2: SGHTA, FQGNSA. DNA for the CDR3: TGTGCCAGCAGCTTATTCGATCGGGGGGCGCGGGGTGAAGCTTTCTTT. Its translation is CASSLFDRGARGEAFF.

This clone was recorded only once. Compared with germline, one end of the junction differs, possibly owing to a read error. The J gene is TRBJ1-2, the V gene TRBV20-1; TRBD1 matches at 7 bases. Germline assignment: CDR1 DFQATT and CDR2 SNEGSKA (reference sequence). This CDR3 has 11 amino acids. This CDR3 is CSAPRGPGTYF. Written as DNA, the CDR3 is TGCAGTGCTCCAAGGGGGCCCGGGACTTACTTC.

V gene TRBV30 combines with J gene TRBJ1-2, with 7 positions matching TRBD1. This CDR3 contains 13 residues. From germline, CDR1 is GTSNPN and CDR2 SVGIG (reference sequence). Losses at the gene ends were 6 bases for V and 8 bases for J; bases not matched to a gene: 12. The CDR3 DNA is TGTGCCTGCAACCTAGGGGGCGTGGAGGGCTACACCTTC. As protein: CACNLGGVEGYTF.

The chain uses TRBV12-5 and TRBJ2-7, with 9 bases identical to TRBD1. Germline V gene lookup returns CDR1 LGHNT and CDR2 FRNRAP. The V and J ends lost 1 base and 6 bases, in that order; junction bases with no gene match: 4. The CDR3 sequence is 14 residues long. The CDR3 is CASGLAQGAREQYF. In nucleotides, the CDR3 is TGTGCTAGTGGTTTGGCACAGGGGGCGCGCGAGCAGTACTTC.

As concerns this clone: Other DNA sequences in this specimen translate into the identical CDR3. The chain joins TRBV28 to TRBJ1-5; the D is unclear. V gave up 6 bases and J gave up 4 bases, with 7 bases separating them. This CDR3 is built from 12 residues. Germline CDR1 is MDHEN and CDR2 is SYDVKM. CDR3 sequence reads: CASRPGNQPQHF. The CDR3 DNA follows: TGTGCCAGCAGACCGGGAAATCAGCCCCAGCATTTT.

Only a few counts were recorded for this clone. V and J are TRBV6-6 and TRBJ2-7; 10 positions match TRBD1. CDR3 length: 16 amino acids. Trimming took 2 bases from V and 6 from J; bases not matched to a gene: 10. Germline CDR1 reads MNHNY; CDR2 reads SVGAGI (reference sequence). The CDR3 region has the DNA TGTGCCAGCAGTTACCGCCGACAGGGGGCATCTAGCGAGCAGTACTTC. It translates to CASSYRRQGASSEQYF.

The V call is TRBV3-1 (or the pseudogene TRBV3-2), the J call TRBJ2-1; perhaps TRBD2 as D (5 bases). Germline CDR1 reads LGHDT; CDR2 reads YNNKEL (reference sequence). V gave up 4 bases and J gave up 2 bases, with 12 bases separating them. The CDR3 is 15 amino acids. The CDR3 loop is CASSRAGGAYNEQFF. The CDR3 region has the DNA TGTGCCAGCAGCCGGGCGGGTGGGGCCTACAATGAGCAGTTCTTC.

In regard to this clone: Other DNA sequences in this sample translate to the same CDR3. The CDR3 loop is CASSRTGTNTEAFF. The DNA of the CDR3 is TGTGCCAGTAGCCGGACAGGGACGAACACTGAAGCTTTCTTT. The chain couples TRBV19 to TRBJ1-1; 8 positions match TRBD1. The germline V gene has CDR1 LNHDA and CDR2 SQIVND (reference sequence). CDR3 length: 14 residues. J was trimmed by 1 base and V by 6 bases; bases with no gene match: 4.

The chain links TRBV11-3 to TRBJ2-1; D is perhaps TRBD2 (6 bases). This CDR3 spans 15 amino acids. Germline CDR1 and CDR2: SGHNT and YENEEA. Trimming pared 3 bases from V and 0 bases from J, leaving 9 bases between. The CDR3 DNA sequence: TGTGCCAGCAGCTTCGGGGGTCCCTCCTACAATGAGCAGTTCTTC. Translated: CASSFGGPSYNEQFF.